The rows below give T cell receptor beta chains drawn from one sample of a study of response to subunit inactivated influenza vaccine. Each CDR3 protein is one row after TCRdb ran MiXCR on the RT-PCR reads. Seen here are 450,000 to 550,000 distinct CDR3 sequences, about 25% observed once, and the top ten hold less than 2.5%. The sample here was CD4+ T cells sorted from PBMCs, taken roughly 5 days after vaccination. These receptors all come from a man aged 45-65 years who received an inactivated influenza vaccine. CDR3s include the opening cysteine and the closing phenylalanine or tryptophan. Each record gives: J gene, clone size, V gene, D gene, CDR3 protein, CDR3 DNA. D genes are given only for firm matches. Clone size is given for some rows only: seen once, a few or many times, or a class if the clone is expanded.

J: TRBJ1-5
size: -
V: TRBV5-1
D: -
CDR3: CASSLEGESNQPQHF
DNA: TGCGCCAGCAGCTTGGAGGGGGAAAGCAATCAGCCCCAGCATTTT

J: TRBJ2-5
size: few
V: TRBV20-1
D: TRBD2
CDR3: CSARNSGRQETQYF
DNA: TGCAGTGCTAGAAATAGCGGGAGGCAAGAGACCCAGTACTTC

J: TRBJ2-1
size: -
V: TRBV9
D: TRBD2
CDR3: CASNALGRLDNEQFF
DNA: TGTGCCAGCAACGCCCTCGGGAGGTTGGACAATGAGCAGTTCTTC

J: TRBJ2-1
size: -
V: TRBV5-1
D: TRBD2
CDR3: CASSWRTSGSISEQFF
DNA: TGCGCCAGCAGCTGGAGGACTAGCGGGAGTATCTCAGAGCAGTTCTTC

J: TRBJ2-5
size: few
V: TRBV4-2
D: TRBD2
CDR3: CASSQEPVGLAETQYF
DNA: TGTGCCAGCAGCCAAGAGCCAGTCGGACTAGCGGAGACCCAGTACTTC

J: TRBJ2-7
size: many
V: TRBV4-3
D: -
CDR3: CASSQEAGRVHEQYF
DNA: TGCGCCAGCAGCCAAGAAGCAGGGCGGGTCCACGAGCAGTACTTC

J: TRBJ2-2
size: -
V: TRBV20-1
D: TRBD1
CDR3: CSAREGGRGGELFF
DNA: TGCAGTGCTAGAGAAGGGGGCCGTGGGGGAGAGCTGTTTTTT

J: TRBJ2-2
size: -
V: TRBV6-2/TRBV6-3
D: TRBD1
CDR3: CASSQTGGFTGELFF
DNA: TGTGCCAGCAGTCAGACAGGGGGCTTCACCGGGGAGCTGTTTTTT

J: TRBJ2-1
size: few
V: TRBV15
D: -
CDR3: CATSARQEAEQFF
DNA: TGTGCCACCAGCGCCAGACAGGAGGCCGAGCAGTTCTTC

J: TRBJ2-7
size: once
V: TRBV2
D: -
CDR3: CASSENREAYEQYF
DNA: TGTGCCAGCAGTGAAAACAGGGAGGCCTACGAGCAGTACTTC

J: TRBJ2-7
size: few
V: TRBV5-5
D: -
CDR3: CASSKAGSYEQYF
DNA: TGTGCCAGCAGCAAGGCTGGTTCCTACGAGCAGTACTTC

J: TRBJ1-2
size: -
V: TRBV5-1
D: -
CDR3: CASSLAGGEGGYTF
DNA: TGCGCCAGCAGCTTGGCCGGCGGTGAAGGTGGCTACACCTTC

J: TRBJ2-2
size: few
V: TRBV4-2
D: TRBD1
CDR3: CASSQAGQGRSTGELFF
DNA: TGTGCCAGCAGCCAAGCCGGACAGGGGCGGAGCACCGGGGAGCTGTTTTTT

J: TRBJ2-7
size: -
V: TRBV12-3/TRBV12-4
D: -
CDR3: CASSFSGVLEQYF
DNA: TGTGCCAGCAGTTTTTCCGGGGTTCTCGAGCAGTACTTC

J: TRBJ1-1
size: few
V: TRBV5-1
D: TRBD1
CDR3: CASSSGAGGTEAFF
DNA: TGCGCCAGCAGCTCCGGAGCAGGGGGCACTGAAGCTTTCTTT

J: TRBJ2-7
size: -
V: TRBV20-1
D: -
CDR3: CSATLGGGKKGEQYF
DNA: TGCAGTGCTACCCTTGGAGGGGGGAAGAAGGGCGAGCAGTACTTC

J: TRBJ2-6
size: -
V: TRBV6-2/TRBV6-3
D: -
CDR3: CASSLLPRSGDSSGANVLTF
DNA: TGTGCCAGCAGTTTACTCCCTAGGTCGGGTGACTCCTCTGGGGCCAACGTCCTGACTTTC

J: TRBJ2-2
size: few
V: TRBV4-3
D: -
CDR3: CASSQQAALNTGELFF
DNA: TGCGCCAGCAGCCAACAAGCGGCCTTGAACACCGGGGAGCTGTTTTTT

J: TRBJ2-2
size: few
V: TRBV5-1
D: TRBD1
CDR3: CASRTGTGAGELFF
DNA: TGCGCCAGCAGAACCGGGACAGGGGCCGGGGAGCTGTTTTTT

J: TRBJ2-3
size: -
V: TRBV30
D: TRBD1
CDR3: CAWSVQGARTQYF
DNA: TGTGCCTGGAGTGTACAGGGGGCTCGGACGCAGTATTTT

J: TRBJ2-7
size: -
V: TRBV5-1
D: TRBD1
CDR3: CASSLTGTGVVYEQYF
DNA: TGCGCCAGCAGCCTCACCGGGACAGGGGTGGTCTACGAGCAGTACTTC

J: TRBJ2-2
size: -
V: TRBV19
D: -
CDR3: CASSIEGTGELFF
DNA: TGTGCCAGTAGTATAGAGGGGACCGGGGAGCTGTTTTTT

J: TRBJ2-2
size: few
V: TRBV9
D: -
CDR3: CASSVGGLINTGELFF
DNA: TGTGCCAGCAGCGTAGGAGGGCTGATTAACACCGGGGAGCTGTTTTTT

J: TRBJ2-1
size: -
V: TRBV6-5
D: -
CDR3: CASSYRRATYNEQFF
DNA: TGTGCCAGCAGTTACAGGCGGGCGACCTACAATGAGCAGTTCTTC

J: TRBJ2-1
size: few
V: TRBV9
D: -
CDR3: CASSVDTDNEQFF
DNA: TGTGCCAGCAGCGTAGATACGGACAATGAGCAGTTCTTC

J: TRBJ2-6
size: -
V: TRBV7-8
D: -
CDR3: CASSLADLQGSGANVLTF
DNA: TGTGCCAGCAGCTTAGCGGATCTCCAGGGATCTGGGGCCAACGTCCTGACTTTC

J: TRBJ1-2
size: few
V: TRBV11-2
D: -
CDR3: CASSLGSRGPNYGYTF
DNA: TGTGCCAGCAGCTTAGGGTCGCGGGGTCCTAACTATGGCTACACCTTC

J: TRBJ2-1
size: -
V: TRBV9
D: TRBD2
CDR3: CASSVEGTSNEQFF
DNA: TGTGCCAGCAGCGTAGAAGGGACTAGCAATGAGCAGTTCTTC

J: TRBJ2-1
size: once
V: TRBV5-1
D: TRBD2
CDR3: CASSLIAGYNEQFF
DNA: TGCGCCAGCAGCTTGATAGCGGGGTACAATGAGCAGTTCTTC

J: TRBJ2-7
size: -
V: TRBV6-2/TRBV6-3
D: -
CDR3: CASTLYGGQSSYEQYF
DNA: TGTGCCAGCACCCTCTATGGGGGCCAAAGCTCCTACGAGCAGTACTTC

J: TRBJ2-3
size: -
V: TRBV7-2
D: -
CDR3: CASSPGVSTDTQYF
DNA: TGTGCCAGCAGCCCAGGGGTGTCCACAGATACGCAGTATTTT